Listed here are 16 T cell receptor beta chains from one sample, sequenced in a study of blood T cell repertoires in COVID-19. The data were produced by immunoSEQ multiplex PCR, yet TCRdb's version contains in-frame clones alone and is incomplete. The repertoire has roughly 270,000 clones, about four fifths of them found once; the top ten carry approximately 5%. Sequenced input: PBMCs or T cells enriched from blood (not recorded which). These receptors were taken from a man aged 35 to 55 who had been exposed to COVID-19.

The chain employs TRBV20-1 and TRBJ2-3; TRBD2 matches 8 bases. The trim removed 6 bases at V and 4 bases at J, leaving 9 bases unmatched. CDR1 is DFQATT, CDR2 SNEGSKA, per germline (reference sequence). The CDR3 has 14 amino acids. The CDR3 sequence is CSASPGGSSDTQYF. Written as DNA, the CDR3 is TGCAGTGCCAGTCCGGGGGGGTCGTCAGATACGCAGTATTTT.

V is TRBV5-6 and J is TRBJ2-7; no firm D call. V was cut by 3 bases and J by 5 bases, with 6 bases left in between. CDR3 length: 11 amino acids. The germline CDR1 and CDR2 sequences are SGHDT and YYEEEE. DNA for the CDR3: TGTGCCAGCAGCTCTTACAACGAGCAGTACTTC. Translation gives CASSSYNEQYF.

The chain combines TRBV5-1 with TRBJ1-6; D might be TRBD1 (5 bases). The CDR3 is 15 residues long. Germline values: CDR1 SGHRS, CDR2 YFSETQ. V dropped 0 bases and J dropped 8 bases, with 12 bases sitting between them. For the CDR3, the DNA is TGCGCCAGCAGCTTGGCCGGGACTGGTTATTCACCCCTCCACTTT. As protein: CASSLAGTGYSPLHF.

This clone appeared a few times. The genes are TRBV5-1 and TRBJ2-5, with 11 bases lining up with TRBD2. Trimming cost V 2 bases and J 1 base; bases outside gene matches: 1. Looked up from germline, CDR1 is SGHRS and CDR2 is YFSETQ. CDR3 length: 15 amino acids. The CDR3: CASSFGTSGQETQYF. The DNA for the CDR3 is TGCGCCAGCAGCTTCGGGACTAGCGGCCAAGAGACCCAGTACTTC.

The chain combines TRBV5-1 with TRBJ2-3; the D gene is possibly TRBD1 (5 bases). The CDR3 covers 16 residues. V lost 4 bases, J lost 6 bases, and 21 bases lay in between. Germline CDR1 and CDR2: SGHRS and YFSETQ. CDR3 sequence (DNA): TGCGCCAGCAGCCCGAGCCCAGGGATAGGGCCTGATACGCAGTATTTT. This translates into CASSPSPGIGPDTQYF.

The rearrangement uses TRBV19 and TRBJ2-3; possibly TRBD1 for D (6 bases). Germline-derived CDR1 and CDR2 are LNHDA and SQIVND (reference sequence). V lost 4 bases to trimming and J lost 3 bases, with 8 bases between them. This CDR3 has 13 residues. DNA for the CDR3: TGTGCCAGTAGTAAGACAGGAACAGATACGCAGTATTTT. Amino acid sequence: CASSKTGTDTQYF.

This sequence joins TRBV11-3 and TRBJ2-5; D is perhaps TRBD2 (6 bases). CDR1 and CDR2 from the germline V gene are SGHNT and YENEEA. This CDR3 comprises 14 residues. Trimming cost V 6 bases and J 2 bases, with 13 bases left between them. The CDR3 DNA reads TGTGCCAGCAGACAAACGGGAGCTCAAGAGACCCAGTACTTC. As protein: CASRQTGAQETQYF.

J is TRBJ2-2 and V is TRBV6-5, with 7 bases that match TRBD2. CDR1 is MNHEY, CDR2 SVGAGI, per germline. The V gene end was trimmed by 4 bases and the J gene end by 6 bases; junction bases not matched to a gene: 8. This CDR3 region has 15 residues. The CDR3 DNA follows: TGTGCCAGCAGTTCCGAAAGCGGGAAGCCCGGGGAGCTGTTTTTT. This translates into CASSSESGKPGELFF.

This clone was seen at least ten times. This chain uses TRBV2 with TRBJ1-1, with 10 nucleotides matching TRBD1. This CDR3 is built from 14 residues. Germline V CDR1 and CDR2: SNHLY, FYNNEI. Losses at the gene ends were 7 bases for V and 0 bases for J; bases not matched to a gene: 2. The CDR3 coding sequence is TGTGCCAGCACGGACAGGGGGGTGAACACTGAAGCTTTCTTT. The encoded protein is CASTDRGVNTEAFF.

This sequence joins TRBV5-8 and TRBJ2-1, with 8 bases lining up with TRBD2. The trim removed 4 bases at V and 7 bases at J, leaving 4 bases unmatched. There are 13 residues in the CDR3. Per germline, CDR1 SGHTS and CDR2 YDEGEE. CDR3: CASSRGGENEQFF. Here the CDR3 DNA reads TGTGCCAGCAGCCGGGGGGGCGAAAATGAGCAGTTCTTC.

This clone was seen a few times. The gene calls are TRBV30 and TRBJ2-2; TRBD2 agrees at 8 bases. Per the germline V gene, CDR1 is GTSNPN and CDR2 is SVGIG (reference sequence). The J segment lost 7 bases and the V segment lost 8 bases, leaving 15 bases of the junction unmatched. The CDR3 is 15 residues long. As DNA, the CDR3 is TGTGCCACTCCCCCGGGAGGGCGATCGGACGGGGAGCTGTTTTTT. It codes for CATPPGGRSDGELFF.

The J gene is TRBJ1-3, the V gene TRBV3-1 (or the pseudogene TRBV3-2); D not resolved. Germline V gene data show CDR1 as LGHDT and CDR2 as YNNKEL (reference sequence). The CDR3 has 16 residues. Trimming removed 0 bases at V and 0 bases at J, with 9 bases between. The CDR3 DNA follows: TGTGCCAGCAGCCAAGATCCGCGGTACTCTGGAAACACCATATATTTT. Translating gives CASSQDPRYSGNTIYF.

The chain couples TRBV7-9 to TRBJ1-4; no clear D. This CDR3 has 16 amino acids. Germline CDR1 is SEHNR and CDR2 is FQNEAQ (reference sequence). V lost 3 bases and J lost 5, with 16 bases in between. The CDR3 DNA follows: TGTGCCAGCAGCTTTCTTTTGGGCCGAGGGAATGAAAAACTGTTTTTT. Protein product: CASSFLLGRGNEKLFF.

This sequence joins TRBV5-1 and TRBJ2-1, with 11 bases fitting TRBD1. Germline V lookup: CDR1 SGHRS, CDR2 YFSETQ. V gave up 1 base and J gave up 9 bases; unmatched junction bases: 6. The CDR3 has 15 residues. In DNA, the CDR3 is TGCGCCAGCAGCTTGTGGGGACAGGGGGTCGCTGAGCAGTTCTTC. As protein: CASSLWGQGVAEQFF.

The chain combines TRBV11-3 with TRBJ2-7; 9 nucleotides agree with TRBD2. V lost 5 bases to trimming and J lost 4 bases; unmatched junction nucleotides: 9. In germline, CDR1 is SGHNT, CDR2 YENEEA. This CDR3 contains 15 residues. CDR3 DNA: TGTGCCAGCAGCCCGGTTGGGACTAGCCTGTACGAGCAGTACTTC. This sequence encodes CASSPVGTSLYEQYF.

V and J are TRBV27 and TRBJ2-7, with 7 bases fitting TRBD1. The CDR3 runs 15 residues. CDR1 is MNHEY, CDR2 SMNVEV, per germline (reference sequence). V shed 3 bases and J 2 bases; nucleotides not matched to a gene: 7. This chain's CDR3 is CASSFSGQTPYEQYF. Here the CDR3 DNA reads TGTGCCAGCAGTTTCTCGGGACAGACCCCCTACGAGCAGTACTTC.